The rows below give T cell receptor beta chains drawn from one sample of a study of early T cells in non-severe SARS-CoV-2 infection. TCRdb used MiXCR to reprocess the 5' RACE reads, holding one entry per CDR3 protein. The sample yields 100,000 or so distinct CDR3 sequences, under 15% seen once. Material: whole blood. These receptors were obtained from an adult who was a healthcare worker with PCR-confirmed SARS-CoV-2 infection or an uninfected control (not recorded which). CDR3s include the opening cysteine and the closing phenylalanine or tryptophan. D genes are given only for firm matches. Size is omitted from some rows. Given values are once, few, many or a class for expanded clones.

CDR3 protein,CDR3 DNA,D gene,clone size,V gene,J gene
CASSLNPLAGTGELFF,TGTGCCAGCAGCTTAAATCCCCTAGCGGGCACCGGGGAGCTGTTTTTT,TRBD2,many,TRBV11-2,TRBJ2-2
CASSLQGINQPQHF,TGTGCCAGCAGCCTACAGGGGATCAATCAGCCCCAGCATTTT,TRBD1,few,TRBV7-9,TRBJ1-5
CAWSHDFAYEQYF,TGTGCCTGGAGTCACGACTTCGCCTACGAGCAGTACTTC,.,many,TRBV30,TRBJ2-7
CASSRVRADTGELFF,TGCGCCAGCAGCCGAGTCAGGGCGGACACCGGGGAGCTGTTTTTT,.,.,TRBV4-1,TRBJ2-2
CASSLGRAYNEQFF,TGTGCCAGCAGTTTAGGACGGGCCTACAATGAGCAGTTCTTC,.,.,TRBV12-3/TRBV12-4,TRBJ2-1
CASSSSGLFNEQFF,TGTGCCAGCAGCTCATCGGGACTATTTAATGAGCAGTTCTTC,TRBD2,many,TRBV11-2,TRBJ2-1
CSARDRAEEQFF,TGCAGTGCTAGAGATCGAGCCGAAGAGCAGTTCTTC,.,.,TRBV20-1,TRBJ2-1
CSAPTFVADTQYF,TGCAGTGCCCCGACCTTCGTCGCAGATACGCAGTATTTT,.,many,TRBV20-1,TRBJ2-3
CASSPLRELFYNEQFF,TGTGCCAGCAGCCCCCTGCGGGAGCTTTTCTACAATGAGCAGTTCTTC,TRBD2,many,TRBV7-9,TRBJ2-1
CSVREREGYEQYF,TGCAGCGTTCGTGAGCGGGAGGGCTACGAGCAGTACTTC,TRBD2,few,TRBV29-1,TRBJ2-7
CASSATFYGYTF,TGTGCCAGCAGTGCAACCTTCTATGGCTACACCTTC,.,many,TRBV12-3/TRBV12-4,TRBJ1-2
CASSEALTGRKKNIQYF,TGTGCCAGCAGTGAAGCGCTCACTGGTCGGAAAAAAAACATTCAGTACTTC,.,.,TRBV6-1,TRBJ2-4
CASSPLVGSYEQYF,TGTGCCAGCAGCCCACTAGTCGGGTCCTACGAGCAGTACTTC,.,many,TRBV5-5,TRBJ2-7
CASSPPRGANEQFF,TGTGCCAGCAGCCCTCCCCGGGGGGCAAATGAGCAGTTCTTC,.,many,TRBV7-9,TRBJ2-1
CASSPLRLAGQWEQFF,TGTGCCAGCAGCCCACTCAGGCTAGCGGGACAATGGGAGCAGTTCTTC,TRBD2,many,TRBV11-2,TRBJ2-1